This paragraph covers one T cell receptor (beta chain) sequence. The record originates from a study of blood T cell repertoires in COVID-19. Study information: Collection of acute and convalescent COVID-19 samples took place in the United States, Italy and Spain.

Unmatched junction bases numbered 9, after V lost 6 bases and J lost 7 bases. The CDR3 covers 15 residues. Germline V gene lookup returns CDR1 SGHAT and CDR2 FQNNGV. Profiled with immunoSEQ multiplex PCR; TCRdb holds only in-frame clones, not every one. The sample has 130,000 or so clones, over 75% seen once; the top ten hold 3.9%. This receptor was taken from a man aged 55-75 years with acute or convalescent COVID-19. Sequenced input: peripheral blood. This rearrangement joins TRBV11-2 to TRBJ2-2; the match to TRBD1 covers 9 bases. CDR3 sequence (DNA): TGTGCCAGCAGACGCACAGGGGGCGCGGTCGGGGAGCTGTTTTTT. The encoded protein is CASRRTGGAVGELFF.